A selection of T cell receptor beta chains follows, all from one sample in a study of blood T cell repertoires in COVID-19. Libraries were prepared by immunoSEQ multiplex PCR; TCRdb keeps only in-frame clonotypes and omits some of them. Among fewer than 120,000 clones listed, 87% were seen once. Sequenced input: peripheral blood. The receptors were gathered from a human donor in a cohort sampled during active COVID-19. The CDR3 runs from the conserved cysteine through the conserved F or W. The order of the fields is V gene, J gene, clone size, D gene, CDR3 protein, CDR3 DNA. The D gene is left open where the match is weak. Size tells how often a clone was seen (once, few, many) or the class of an expanded clone, and some rows leave it out.

>TRBV19|TRBJ1-5|-|TRBD1
CASSTGQQLNQPQHF
TGTGCCAGTAGTACGGGACAGCAACTCAATCAGCCCCAGCATTTT
>TRBV6-5|TRBJ2-1|-|TRBD2
CASSPRLAGGSEQFF
TGTGCCAGCAGTCCTAGACTAGCGGGAGGTAGTGAGCAGTTCTTC
>TRBV7-9|TRBJ1-1|few|-
CASSSPRGRVTEAFF
TGTGCCAGCAGCTCCCCGCGGGGGCGTGTCACTGAAGCTTTCTTT
>TRBV9|TRBJ2-1|-|-
CASSVGGYKDEQFF
TGTGCCAGCAGCGTAGGGGGCTATAAGGATGAGCAGTTCTTC
>TRBV7-9|TRBJ2-1|-|-
CASSQRQVFGNEQFF
TGTGCCAGCAGCCAGAGACAGGTGTTTGGTAATGAGCAGTTCTTC
>TRBV19|TRBJ2-3|-|-
CASSLWDSPIYKYF
TGTGCCAGTAGTCTTTGGGACTCGCCTATATACAAGTATTTT
>TRBV7-9|TRBJ2-6|-|-
CASTRAGANVLTF
TGTGCCAGCACCAGGGCCGGGGCCAACGTCCTGACTTTC
>TRBV5-8|TRBJ1-6|-|-
CASSYGNMRNSPLHF
TGTGCCAGCAGCTACGGGAATATGAGGAATTCACCCCTCCACTTT
>TRBV5-8|TRBJ2-2|-|-
CASAQGSGTNTGELFF
TGTGCCAGCGCCCAGGGGAGCGGAACGAACACCGGGGAGCTGTTTTTT
>TRBV28|TRBJ2-1|-|TRBD1
CASSLGTGYNEQFF
TGTGCCAGCAGTTTGGGGACAGGTTACAATGAGCAGTTCTTC
>TRBV7-9|TRBJ1-1|-|TRBD1
CASSSFPGQGGLNTEAFF
TGTGCCAGCAGCTCGTTCCCAGGACAGGGTGGTTTGAACACTGAAGCTTTCTTT
>TRBV29-1|TRBJ1-5|-|TRBD1
CSVAQGQNNQPQHF
TGCAGCGTTGCACAGGGACAGAACAATCAGCCCCAGCATTTT
>TRBV4-1|TRBJ2-7|-|TRBD1
CASSQEGADRDEQYF
TGCGCCAGCAGCCAAGAAGGCGCAGACAGGGACGAGCAGTACTTC
>TRBV6-4|TRBJ2-3|-|TRBD2
CASSFSGTRETDTQYF
TGTGCCAGCAGCTTTAGCGGGACCAGGGAAACAGATACGCAGTATTTT
>TRBV5-5|TRBJ1-5|-|TRBD1
CASSLTGALSNQPQHF
TGTGCCAGCAGCTTGACAGGGGCGCTTAGCAATCAGCCCCAGCATTTT
>TRBV6-5|TRBJ2-3|-|TRBD2
CASSHSGLATDTQYF
TGTGCCAGCAGTCATTCGGGACTAGCGACAGATACGCAGTATTTT
>TRBV5-1|TRBJ2-5|-|TRBD1
CASSHLDRVEGETQYF
TGCGCCAGCAGCCATCTGGACAGGGTGGAGGGAGAGACCCAGTACTTC
>TRBV7-9|TRBJ2-2|-|-
CASSLVPSTGELFF
TGTGCCAGCAGCTTAGTGCCGAGTACCGGGGAGCTGTTTTTT
>TRBV30|TRBJ2-3|-|TRBD2
CACTDTGGSGDTQYF
TGTGCCTGTACGGATACGGGGGGGTCAGGAGATACGCAGTATTTT
>TRBV10-3|TRBJ2-5|-|TRBD1
CAISESGQQTQYF
TGTGCCATCAGTGAGTCGGGACAGCAGACCCAGTACTTC
>TRBV7-9|TRBJ1-2|once|-
CASSSRQYDYGYTF
TGTGCCAGCAGCTCCCGACAGTACGACTATGGCTACACCTTC
>TRBV7-8|TRBJ2-1|-|TRBD2
CASSLRGLAGGPYNEQFF
TGTGCCAGCAGCTTACGGGGGTTAGCGGGAGGGCCCTACAATGAGCAGTTCTTC
>TRBV5-1|TRBJ2-3|-|TRBD1
CASSGTGFRADTQYF
TGCGCCAGTTCCGGGACAGGTTTTCGGGCAGATACGCAGTATTTT
>TRBV2|TRBJ1-6|-|TRBD1
CASSEFSGTGVDSPLHF
TGTGCCAGCAGTGAATTTTCGGGTACAGGGGTGGATTCACCCCTCCACTTT
>TRBV2|TRBJ2-6|-|-
CASSLDFRKGANVLTF
TGTGCCAGCAGTTTGGACTTCCGAAAGGGGGCCAACGTCCTGACTTTC
>TRBV7-9|TRBJ1-3|-|TRBD1
CASSGKGALFGNTIYF
TGTGCCAGCAGCGGCAAGGGGGCGCTTTTCGGAAACACCATATATTTT
>TRBV5-1|TRBJ2-5|once|TRBD1
CASSLGQGAQETQYF
TGCGCCAGCAGCTTGGGACAGGGGGCCCAAGAGACCCAGTACTTC
>TRBV6-1|TRBJ1-2|once|-
CASSERGNYGYTF
TGTGCCAGCAGTGAAAGGGGGAACTATGGCTACACCTTC
>TRBV24-1|TRBJ1-5|-|TRBD1
CATSDSGGNQPQHF
TGTGCCACCAGTGATTCAGGGGGGAATCAGCCCCAGCATTTT
>TRBV19|TRBJ2-2|-|-
CATTPNAAASNTGELFF
TGTGCCACCACCCCGAACGCGGCGGCTTCGAACACCGGGGAGCTGTTTTTT
>TRBV4-2|TRBJ2-3|-|TRBD2
CASSQDPPAGGRLSDTQYF
TGTGCCAGCAGCCAAGATCCCCCAGCGGGGGGGCGGTTGTCAGATACGCAGTATTTT
>TRBV7-3|TRBJ2-1|-|TRBD1
CASSVRDRGNEQFF
TGTGCCAGCAGCGTCCGGGACAGGGGCAATGAGCAGTTCTTC
>TRBV5-3|TRBJ1-5|-|TRBD1
CARTTGAQPQHF
TGTGCCAGGACAACAGGGGCCCAGCCCCAGCATTTT
>TRBV5-8|TRBJ1-1|-|-
CASSLAFDTEAFF
TGTGCCAGCAGCTTGGCCTTTGACACTGAAGCTTTCTTT
>TRBV2|TRBJ2-5|-|-
CASRQGNQETQYF
TGTGCCAGCAGGCAGGGGAATCAAGAGACCCAGTACTTC
>TRBV2|TRBJ1-2|once|TRBD1
CASRKGQGDGYTF
TGTGCCAGCAGGAAGGGACAGGGGGATGGCTACACCTTC
>TRBV19|TRBJ2-2|-|TRBD2
CASSGWFGTSGPGHPGELFF
TGTGCCAGTAGTGGGTGGTTCGGGACTAGCGGGCCCGGGCACCCCGGGGAGCTGTTTTTT
>TRBV19|TRBJ1-5|-|-
CASSIVEGQPQHF
TGTGCCAGTAGTATAGTTGAGGGTCAGCCCCAGCATTTT
>TRBV24-1|TRBJ2-1|-|TRBD2
CATSDPGTSIDEQFF
TGTGCCACCAGTGACCCCGGGACTAGCATAGATGAGCAGTTCTTC
>TRBV5-1|TRBJ2-5|-|TRBD1
CASEKGQGGQETQYF
TGCGCCAGCGAAAAGGGACAGGGAGGGCAAGAGACCCAGTACTTC
>TRBV4-1|TRBJ1-4|-|-
CASSQLVSGVSSEKLFF
TGCGCCAGCAGCCAGCTTGTTTCGGGGGTCTCCAGTGAAAAACTGTTTTTT
>TRBV27|TRBJ1-5|-|-
CASSFGSPNQPQHF
TGTGCCAGCAGTTTTGGGAGTCCCAATCAGCCCCAGCATTTT
>TRBV6-6|TRBJ2-7|-|-
CASSVGQGLYEQYF
TGTGCCAGCAGTGTAGGACAGGGACTATACGAGCAGTACTTC
>TRBV29-1|TRBJ1-1|-|-
CSVASQGLPNTEAFF
TGCAGCGTTGCTAGTCAGGGACTACCGAACACTGAAGCTTTCTTT
>TRBV7-9|TRBJ1-6|few|-
CASSLGQPPSPLHF
TGTGCCAGCAGCTTAGGACAGCCGCCTTCACCCCTCCACTTT
>TRBV6-5|TRBJ2-3|-|-
CASTEFGTDTQYF
TGTGCCAGCACGGAGTTCGGCACAGATACGCAGTATTTT
>TRBV28|TRBJ1-1|-|-
CASRGLTNEAFF
TGTGCCAGTCGTGGACTAACGAATGAAGCTTTCTTT
>TRBV7-9|TRBJ2-7|few|TRBD2
CASTSAGGIYEQYF
TGTGCCAGCACCTCAGCGGGGGGTATCTACGAGCAGTACTTC
>TRBV3-1/TRBV3-2|TRBJ1-6|-|TRBD1
CASSQGQGDNSPLHF
TGTGCCAGCAGCCAAGGACAGGGTGATAATTCACCCCTCCACTTT
>TRBV19|TRBJ2-7|-|TRBD2
CATGGASGRYEQYF
TGTGCCACTGGAGGGGCTAGCGGGCGCTACGAGCAGTACTTC
>TRBV19|TRBJ1-1|few|-
CASRASQGRAFF
TGTGCCAGCCGGGCCTCTCAGGGGCGAGCTTTCTTT
>TRBV7-3|TRBJ1-1|once|-
CASNRGDSSEAFF
TGTGCCAGCAATCGGGGAGATTCTTCTGAAGCTTTCTTT
>TRBV19|TRBJ2-7|-|-
CASSIKSTGPYEQYF
TGTGCCAGTAGTATAAAATCGACAGGCCCCTACGAGCAGTACTTC
>TRBV11-2|TRBJ1-3|few|-
CASSLDLGGGNTIYF
TGTGCCAGCAGCTTAGATCTCGGCGGGGGAAACACCATATATTTT
>TRBV5-1|TRBJ2-7|once|-
CASSLRGTEQYF
TGCGCCAGCAGCTTGAGGGGGACGGAGCAGTACTTC
>TRBV19|TRBJ2-7|once|TRBD1
CAPQERGRYEQYF
TGTGCCCCCCAGGAGAGGGGGCGCTACGAGCAGTACTTC